Listed here are 22 T cell receptor beta chains from one sample, sequenced in a study of T cells expressing NK-cell markers. Reprocessing the 5' RACE reads, TCRdb reports a single entry for every CDR3 protein and omits DNA. Its listing shows 450,000 to 600,000 distinct CDR3 sequences. The sequenced sample consisted of blood T cells: a sorted CD56 or NKG2C T cell subset, CD4+ or CD8+ T cells, or bulk PBMC T cells (not recorded which). The receptors were gathered from a man between 18 and 35 years old in good health.

V gene TRBV29-1 combines with J gene TRBJ2-5; the D call from TCRdb, TRBD1, cannot be confirmed without DNA. Germline V gene data show CDR1 as SQVTM and CDR2 as ANQGSEA. This CDR3 contains 13 residues. Here the CDR3 reads CSTGGQPDRTQYF.

Here the CDR3 reads CASSPGVQGGIADTQYF. The V gene is TRBV7-8, the J gene TRBJ2-3; TCRdb selects TRBD2, and the lack of DNA leaves this call unchecked. Germline V lookup: CDR1 SGHVS, CDR2 FQNEAQ. This CDR3 spans 17 amino acids.

V is TRBV28 and J is TRBJ1-1; TCRdb's assignment of TRBD1 cannot be checked, as there is no DNA. Per the germline V gene, CDR1 is MDHEN and CDR2 is SYDVKM. This CDR3 has 15 amino acids. The CDR3 is CASSPRFGQGAEAFF.

CDR3 in amino acids: CASSPPPSGTDTQYF. This chain connects TRBV7-9 to TRBJ2-3; TCRdb outputs TRBD1, but without DNA this stays unchecked. Germline values: CDR1 SEHNR, CDR2 FQNEAQ (reference sequence). The CDR3 loop spans 15 amino acids.

This chain links TRBV25-1 with TRBJ2-1. Germline CDR1 reads MGHDK; CDR2 reads SYGVNS. The CDR3 is made up of 15 amino acids. The CDR3: CASSELGKDIDEQFF. Combining the CDR3 with reference TRBV25-1 and TRBJ2-1 gives the whole variable domain EADIYQTPRYLVIGTGKKITLECSQTMGHDKMYWYQQDPGMELHLIHYSYGVNSTEKGDLSSESTVSRIRTEHFPLTLESARPSHTSQYLCASSELGKDIDEQFFGPGTRLTVL.

The chain carries TRBV6-1 and TRBJ1-5; TCRdb returns TRBD1, unconfirmable since there is no DNA. The germline V gene has CDR1 MNHNS and CDR2 SASEGT. This CDR3 is 15 amino acids long. CDR3 protein: CASSEASGGNQPQHF.

The chain recombines TRBV20-1 with TRBJ1-1. The germline CDR1 and CDR2 sequences are DFQATT and SNEGSKA (reference sequence). The CDR3 covers 12 residues. This chain's CDR3 is CSIPSAASEAFF.

V and J are TRBV6-5 and TRBJ2-2; the D call of TRBD2 rests on TCRdb alone, since no DNA is present to check it. Looked up from germline, CDR1 is MNHEY and CDR2 is SVGAGI. The CDR3 runs to 17 residues. The CDR3 loop reads CASSSTSGRAIAGELFF.

The chain links TRBV6-5 to TRBJ2-7; there is no DNA to check the TCRdb D call of TRBD1. This CDR3 comprises 15 residues. CDR1 and CDR2 from the germline V gene are MNHEY and SVGAGI. The CDR3 region is CASRGPGPESYEQYF.

The gene calls are TRBV20-1 and TRBJ2-1; the TRBD1 assignment by TCRdb is unverifiable without DNA. CDR1 is DFQATT and CDR2 is SNEGSKA in the germline V gene (reference sequence). The CDR3 covers 13 residues. The CDR3 spells CSARMGDTPKQFF.

This chain links TRBV7-2 with TRBJ2-1; the D call of TRBD2 rests on TCRdb alone, since no DNA is present to check it. The length of the CDR3 is 15 residues. Germline V lookup: CDR1 SGHTA, CDR2 FQGNSA. The CDR3 loop reads CASSSEGLSYNEQFF.

The chain combines TRBV5-5 with TRBJ1-5; there is no DNA to check the TCRdb D call of TRBD1. CDR1 and CDR2 from the germline V gene are SGHKS and YYEKEE (reference sequence). The CDR3 consists of 14 residues. This CDR3 reads CASSLTGGPEPQHF.

The rearrangement uses TRBV7-3 and TRBJ1-2; the TRBD1 assignment by TCRdb is unverifiable without DNA. Germline V gives CDR1 SGHTA, CDR2 FQGTGA. The CDR3 contains 13 residues. This chain's CDR3 is CASSLAGTDGYTF.

The chain employs TRBV7-9 and TRBJ1-1. Germline CDR1 and CDR2: SEHNR and FQNEAQ (reference sequence). This CDR3 has 13 amino acids. The CDR3 here is CASSLGSGRRAFF.

This chain connects TRBV25-1 to TRBJ2-6. This CDR3 comprises 14 residues. The germline V gene encodes CDR1 MGHDK and CDR2 SYGVNS. CDR3 protein: CASTGSLMSNVLTF.

The chain has TRBV15 and TRBJ2-1; TCRdb's D call of TRBD2 is untestable without DNA. Germline CDR1 reads LNHNV; CDR2 reads YYDKDF (reference sequence). This CDR3 contains 14 residues. CDR3 sequence reads: CATSRGSGNNEQFF.

The chain couples TRBV7-9 to TRBJ1-1; checking the TCRdb D call of TRBD1 is not possible without DNA. Looked up from germline, CDR1 is SEHNR and CDR2 is FQNEAQ (reference sequence). The CDR3 consists of 15 residues. This CDR3 reads CASRKDRVGGTEAFF. The whole variable domain, remainder taken from reference TRBV7-9 and TRBJ1-1, is DTGVSQNPRHKITKRGQNVTFRCDPISEHNRLYWYRQTLGQGPEFLTYFQNEAQLEKSRLLSDRFSAERPKGSFSTLEIQRTEQGDSAMYLCASRKDRVGGTEAFFGQGTRLTVV.

This chain connects TRBV28 to TRBJ2-2; no DNA is available, so the TRBD2 call from TCRdb remains unchecked. Germline CDR1 MDHEN, CDR2 SYDVKM. CDR3 length: 15 amino acids. The chain's CDR3 is CASNRLGLNTGELFF.

V is TRBV28 and J is TRBJ2-3; TCRdb picks TRBD1, but there is no DNA to check that call. CDR1 and CDR2 (germline): MDHEN, SYDVKM. This CDR3 comprises 17 residues. CDR3 sequence reads: CASRRAGTGRFRDTQYF.

The chain uses TRBV20-1 and TRBJ2-5; the D call of TRBD1 rests on TCRdb alone, since no DNA is present to check it. The CDR3 covers 14 residues. CDR1 DFQATT and CDR2 SNEGSKA come from the germline V gene (reference sequence). The CDR3 region is CSATGRDRLETQYF.

The chain employs TRBV7-6 and TRBJ2-1; TCRdb returns TRBD2, unconfirmable since there is no DNA. CDR1 is SGHVS, CDR2 FNYEAQ, per germline. This CDR3 region has 17 residues. CDR3 residues: CASSLAWAGGVQVEQFF.

CDR3 loop: CAWSVGNRRIEAFF. The rearrangement links TRBV30 to TRBJ1-1. Germline V gene data show CDR1 as GTSNPN and CDR2 as SVGIG (reference sequence). The CDR3 sequence is 14 residues long. Combining the CDR3 with reference TRBV30 and TRBJ1-1 gives the whole variable domain SQTIHQWPATLVQPVGSPLSLECTVEGTSNPNLYWYRQAAGRGLQLLFYSVGIGQISSEVPQNLSASRPQDRQFILSSKKLLLSDSGFYLCAWSVGNRRIEAFFGQGTRLTVV.